The 7 T cell receptor beta chains below were found in one sample sequenced in a study of T cells in localized non-small cell lung cancer. Clones were sequenced by immunoSEQ multiplex PCR, and TCRdb holds only the in-frame ones, with some missing. The sample contains roughly 3,500 clones, under 30% of which appear only once. Sequenced material: lung tumor tissue, taken before any cancer treatment. The receptors derive from a woman aged 40-69 years with stage I lung adenocarcinoma.

The CDR3 here is CASSQDEGTMHSPLHF. CDR3 in DNA: TGTGCCAGCAGCCAAGATGAGGGGACTATGCATTCACCCCTCCACTTT. J is TRBJ1-6 and V is TRBV14; TRBD1 is a possible D gene (5 bases). This CDR3 spans 16 amino acids. Germline loops: CDR1 SGHDN, CDR2 FVKESK. V gave up 0 bases and J gave up 8 bases, with 14 bases separating them.

The chain is built from TRBV6-8 and TRBJ1-2, with 8 bases identical to TRBD1. Trimming removed 7 bases from V and 4 bases from J; junction bases left unmatched: 11. The germline CDR1 and CDR2 sequences are MNHGY and SAAAGT. There are 15 residues in the CDR3. The CDR3: CASTLGTGPVYGYTF. The CDR3 DNA is TGTGCCAGCACCCTTGGGACAGGCCCCGTCTATGGCTACACCTTC.

This clone has just a few counts. V is TRBV10-3 and J is TRBJ1-3; 8 bases are shared with TRBD1. V shed 0 bases, J shed 0 bases, and the junction held 7 bases outside the gene matches. The germline V gene has CDR1 ENHRY and CDR2 SYGVKD. The CDR3 extends over 18 amino acids. The CDR3 protein is CAISESPGQADSGNTIYF. The DNA of the CDR3 is TGTGCCATCAGTGAGTCTCCGGGACAGGCCGACTCTGGAAACACCATATATTTT.

The J gene is TRBJ1-5, the V gene TRBV12-5; D unclear. Deletions cut 1 base from V and 3 bases from J, with 13 bases between. CDR3 length equals 16 residues. CDR1 and CDR2 from the germline V gene are LGHNT and FRNRAP. The DNA for the CDR3 is TGTGCTAGTGGTTTGGCCGTAGTTGGTTTCAATCAGCCCCAGCATTTT. Protein product: CASGLAVVGFNQPQHF.

The gene calls are TRBV11-3 and TRBJ1-4; D ambiguous. Trimming took 5 bases from V and 7 from J, leaving 14 bases between them. CDR1 and CDR2 from the germline V gene are SGHNT and YENEEA. This CDR3 region has 14 residues. The DNA of the CDR3 is TGTGCCAGCAGCCCTGAAGGGCGAGGTGAAAAACTGTTTTTT. It encodes CASSPEGRGEKLFF.

This chain links TRBV6-8 with TRBJ2-7; 10 bases fit TRBD2. Per germline, CDR1 MNHGY and CDR2 SAAAGT. This CDR3 has 14 residues. With 8 bases clipped from V and 0 bases from J, the junction kept 4 bases outside the gene matches. The DNA for the CDR3 is TGTGCCAGCCTCCGACTAGCGGGCTCCTACGAGCAGTACTTC. Encoded protein: CASLRLAGSYEQYF.

This clone was picked up one time. The genes are TRBV12-1 and TRBJ2-1; no check of the table's D call, TRBD1, against the DNA was made. TRBV12-1 is tagged as a pseudogene. This CDR3 comprises 16 residues. The CDR3 DNA sequence: TGTGCCAGCAGCTACCCCGGGACAGGGGGCCCGTATGAGCAGTTCTTC. Protein: CASSYPGTGGPYEQFF.